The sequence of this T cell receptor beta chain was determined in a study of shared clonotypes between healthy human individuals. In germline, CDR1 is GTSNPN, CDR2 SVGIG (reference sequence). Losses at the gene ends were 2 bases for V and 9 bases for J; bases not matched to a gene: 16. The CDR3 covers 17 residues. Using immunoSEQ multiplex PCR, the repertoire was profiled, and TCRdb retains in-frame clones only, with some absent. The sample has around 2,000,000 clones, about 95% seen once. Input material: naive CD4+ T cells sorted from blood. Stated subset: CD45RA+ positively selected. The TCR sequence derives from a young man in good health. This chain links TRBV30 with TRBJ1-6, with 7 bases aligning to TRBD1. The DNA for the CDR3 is TGTGCCTGGAGTCGAGTGGTCGACAGGGCCCGGGGTTCACCCCTCCACTTT. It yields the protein CAWSRVVDRARGSPLHF.